This T cell receptor (beta chain) was identified in a study of cytomegalovirus exposure and HLA in healthy donors. Turning to the study itself: Earlier findings included 117 million unique TCR beta sequences obtained from approximately 170 million T cells. General study points: According to a later analysis, donors in an Asian-associated ancestry cluster reportedly had fewer N-insertions than the roughly 720-donor mean. The study had only CMV serostatus as immune exposure information. It has been reported that TCR beta sequences accurately predicted the HLA-A and HLA-B alleles of most subjects.

PCR employed 60 Vbeta and 13 Jbeta primers. Method: immunoSEQ multiplex PCR; TCRdb's copy keeps in-frame clones and lacks some. Found here are some 150,000 clones, over 60% of them singletons; the top ten hold about 6.4%. In germline, CDR1 is LNHNV, CDR2 YYDKDF (reference sequence). The CDR3 extends over 18 amino acids. Trimming cost V 0 bases and J 2 bases; bases outside gene matches: 9. Worth noting for this clone: Its antigen remains unknown.

The sequence was obtained from a man aged 40-49 years in good health and CMV-seropositive. The chain employs TRBV15 and TRBJ2-7; 11 bases fit TRBD1. Sequenced material: PBMCs. Written as DNA, the CDR3 is TGTGCCACCAGCAGAGATCTCCTGGGACAGGGGGTGACCTACGAGCAGTACTTC. As protein: CATSRDLLGQGVTYEQYF.